This TCR beta chain was captured by sequencing in a study of regulatory T cells in long-lasting Graves disease. Overall study results and limits: Persistent cases favored TRBV28, TRBJ1-2 and TRBJ2-5.

The time point was: newly diagnosed GD, antithyroid drugs for less than 3 months. The TCR library used RNA extracted from PBMCs. Turning to this clonotype: Its antigen is not known.

The CDR3 consists of 16 residues. Germline lookup yields CDR1 LNHDA and CDR2 SQIVND (reference sequence). V lost 5 bases to trimming and J lost 2 bases, with 16 bases between them. Arm-PCR of CDR3 regions and iRepertoire HTBI primers were used to build TCR beta libraries. Study processing details: Detected in the samples were about 60 TRBV and over 11 TRBJ segments. One entry per CDR3 protein results from TCRdb running MiXCR on the multiplex PCR reads. The V and J calls shown here were made by TCRdb, not taken from the authors' results. The table includes fewer than 650,000 distinct CDR3 sequences, under 20% detected once. These same data were also listed under a study on T cells in Graves' hyperthyroidism and ophthalmopathy.

This receptor was identified in a woman aged 25 to 45 with Graves disease. Source: peripheral blood mononuclear cells (PBMCs), taken at new diagnosis, from a patient treated with antithyroid drugs. This chain joins TRBV19 and TRBJ1-5, with D perhaps TRBD1 (5 bases). CDR3 coding DNA: TGTGCCAGTAGTTATTCAGGGCAGGGTGGCAATCAGCCCCAGCATTTT. Its translation: CASSYSGQGGNQPQHF.